A selection of T cell receptor beta chains follows, all from one sample in a study of cytomegalovirus exposure and HLA in healthy donors. The repertoire was sequenced with immunoSEQ multiplex PCR; TCRdb's copy has only in-frame clones and lacks some. Among under 200,000 clones listed, about two thirds were seen once. Material for sequencing was PBMCs. These receptor sequences come from a woman in her 30s in good health and CMV-seronegative. CDR3s include the opening cysteine and the closing phenylalanine or tryptophan. Each record gives: D gene, CDR3 length, J gene, clone size, V gene, CDR3 DNA, CDR3 protein. The D gene is left open where the match is weak. The size entry is marked missing in some rows and otherwise reads once, few, many or a size class.

>NA|14|TRBJ1-6|NA|TRBV25-1
TGTGCCAGCAGTGCGAGCTCCTATAATTCACCCCTCCACTTT
CASSASSYNSPLHF
>NA|14|TRBJ1-5|few|TRBV5-6
TGTGCCAGCAGCCGCCCGGGGGGGGGTCAGCCCCAGCATTTT
CASSRPGGGQPQHF
>NA|13|TRBJ2-5|few|TRBV5-1
TGCGCCAGCAGCTTTCAAGAGCAAGAGACCCAGTACTTC
CASSFQEQETQYF
>TRBD1|16|TRBJ2-7|NA|TRBV4-2
TGTGCCAGCAGCCAAGATAGGGGACAGCCTGACTACGAGCAGTACTTC
CASSQDRGQPDYEQYF
>NA|12|TRBJ2-4|NA|TRBV10-2
TGCGCCTCCCAGATTTCCAAAAACATTCAGTACTTC
CASQISKNIQYF
>TRBD1|15|TRBJ2-7|NA|TRBV4-2
TGTGCCAGCAGCCAACTGGCGGGACAGGGGTACGAGCAGTACTTC
CASSQLAGQGYEQYF
>NA|13|TRBJ1-1|NA|TRBV15
TGTGCCACCAGCAGAGATTATAGTCGTGTGGCTTTCTTT
CATSRDYSRVAFF
>NA|14|TRBJ1-3|few|TRBV28
TGTGCCAGCAGTTTGGACACCTCTGGAAACACCATATATTTT
CASSLDTSGNTIYF
>NA|13|TRBJ2-1|NA|TRBV7-3
TGTGCCAGCAGCTTAAGCTCTGGCAGTGAGCAGTTCTTC
CASSLSSGSEQFF
>NA|16|TRBJ2-1|NA|TRBV5-4
TGTGCCAGCAGCTTGGGTAAGAACGGGGCCTACAATGAGCAGTTCTTC
CASSLGKNGAYNEQFF
>NA|12|TRBJ2-2|NA|TRBV9
TGTGCCAGCAGGTCCTCCACCGGGGAGCTGTTTTTT
CASRSSTGELFF
>TRBD2|14|TRBJ2-1|NA|TRBV7-2
TGTGCCAGCAGCTTAGGACTAGCGGGCAATGAGCAGTTCTTC
CASSLGLAGNEQFF
>TRBD2|16|TRBJ2-5|NA|TRBV7-7
TGTGCCAGCAGCTTAGGGTCTAGCGGGGTTTCTGAGACCCAGTACTTC
CASSLGSSGVSETQYF
>NA|15|TRBJ2-1|NA|TRBV19
TGTGCCAGTAGTGTTGTTCATCTGGTGGGCCTCGAGCAGTTCTTC
CASSVVHLVGLEQFF
>NA|13|TRBJ2-5|NA|TRBV5-1
TGCGCCAGCAGCTTGGGAACCCCAGGGACCCAGTACTTC
CASSLGTPGTQYF
>NA|15|TRBJ2-7|NA|TRBV19
TGTGCCAGTAGTATAGTAGGGGGAAATCCATACGAGCAGTACTTC
CASSIVGGNPYEQYF
>NA|15|TRBJ1-3|NA|TRBV4-3
TGCGCCAGCAGCCAAACCCGGACAGACGGAAACACCATATATTTT
CASSQTRTDGNTIYF
>TRBD1|15|TRBJ1-2|NA|TRBV5-4
TGTGCCAGCAGCCCGGGGGACAGGGTAAACTATGGCTACACCTTC
CASSPGDRVNYGYTF
>NA|15|TRBJ1-1|NA|TRBV5-4
TGTGCCAGCAGCGGAGTGGGTGGTGGATACACTGAAGCTTTCTTT
CASSGVGGGYTEAFF
>NA|14|TRBJ1-4|NA|TRBV7-2
TGTGCCAGCAGCTTAGCTACAACTAATGAAAAACTGTTTTTT
CASSLATTNEKLFF
>TRBD1|17|TRBJ1-2|few|TRBV28
TGTGCCAGCAGTTTTTATGGGGTTCCGCGGACAGGGGTTGGCTACACCTTC
CASSFYGVPRTGVGYTF
>NA|13|TRBJ2-2|NA|TRBV29-1
TGCAGCGTTGAGTCGCAGGGGTACGGGGAGCTGTTTTTT
CSVESQGYGELFF
>NA|15|TRBJ2-6|NA|TRBV28
TGTGCCAGCAGTTTGCGGATCGCTGGGGCCAACGTCCTGACTTTC
CASSLRIAGANVLTF
>TRBD1|14|TRBJ2-1|NA|TRBV11-1
TGTGCCAGCAGCGAATCGACAGGGGTCAATGAGCAGTTCTTC
CASSESTGVNEQFF
>NA|16|TRBJ1-2|NA|TRBV10-2
TGCGCCAGCAGTGACTCAGACCTAGATAGGCCCTATGGCTACACCTTC
CASSDSDLDRPYGYTF
>TRBD2|15|TRBJ2-7|NA|TRBV5-1
TGCGCCAGCAGCTTGGAAACGGGACTAACCTACGAGCAGTACTTC
CASSLETGLTYEQYF
>TRBD2|15|TRBJ2-4|NA|TRBV28
TGTGCCAGCAGTGATCTAGCGGGCGCTGGGAACATTCAGTACTTC
CASSDLAGAGNIQYF
>TRBD1|15|TRBJ2-7|NA|TRBV6-1
TGTGCCAGCACCCGAGGCCCAGGGGGTTCCTACGAGCAGTACTTC
CASTRGPGGSYEQYF
>NA|13|TRBJ1-1|few|TRBV29-1
TGCAGCGCACCGGGGGTAGGGCATTTGGAGGCTTTCTTT
CSAPGVGHLEAFF
>NA|12|TRBJ2-7|NA|TRBV10-3
TGTGCCATCAGTGTGGCGGGGAACGAGCAGTACTTC
CAISVAGNEQYF
>NA|12|TRBJ2-7|once|TRBV28
TGTGCCAGCAGTTTTTACAATTACGAGCAGTACTTC
CASSFYNYEQYF
>NA|14|TRBJ1-6|NA|TRBV6-5
TGTGCCAGCAGTTACTCGAGAGGAAGGGGACCCCTCCACTTT
CASSYSRGRGPLHF
>TRBD1|13|TRBJ2-4|NA|TRBV7-9
TGTGCCAGCAGCTCCGGGACAGGGGGCGTGAGGACCTTC
CASSSGTGGVRTF
>TRBD1|13|TRBJ1-1|NA|TRBV2
TGTGCCAGCAGCCTCGACAGGGCTGGCGTAGCTTTCTTT
CASSLDRAGVAFF
>NA|12|TRBJ1-5|few|TRBV7-9
TGTTCCAGCAGCTTCTATGGTCAGCCCCAGCATTTT
CSSSFYGQPQHF
>NA|12|TRBJ2-1|NA|TRBV7-8
TGTGCCAGCAGCGCTCGACTAGGAGAGCAGTTCTTC
CASSARLGEQFF
>NA|14|TRBJ1-6|few|TRBV27
TGTGCCAGCAGTTTTAGGCAGGGATTTTCACCCCTCCACTTT
CASSFRQGFSPLHF
>TRBD1|13|TRBJ2-5|once|TRBV11-2
TGTGCCAGCAGCCCCGACAGGGTGGAGACCCAGTACTTC
CASSPDRVETQYF
>NA|13|TRBJ2-2|NA|TRBV29-1
TGCAGCGTTGACAGGGTGAACACCGGGGAGCTGTTTTTT
CSVDRVNTGELFF
>NA|13|TRBJ1-2|NA|TRBV28
TGTGCCAGCAGACTACAGGGATTCTATGGCTACACCTTC
CASRLQGFYGYTF
>TRBD1|14|TRBJ1-2|few|TRBV19
TGTGCCAGTAGTACCCGGGACAGGGCTGGAGGCTACACCTTC
CASSTRDRAGGYTF